The 23 T cell receptor beta chains below come from one sample, sequenced in a study of PD-1 blockade in classical Hodgkin lymphoma. Sequenced by immunoSEQ multiplex PCR; TCRdb stores in-frame clones only, minus some. The sample gives some 33,000 clones, 81% of which show up once; roughly 17% is in the top ten. The time point: cycle 4 day 1 (C4D1), after 6 weeks of nivolumab. Every patient experienced relapse after autologous stem cell transplantation, and brentuximab vedotin exposure varied. The sample consisted of peripheral blood mononuclear cells (PBMCs), taken before the fourth cycle of nivolumab. The source is a human donor with classical Hodgkin lymphoma.

The chain combines TRBV28 with TRBJ1-1; tentative D call: TRBD1 (5 bases). Germline V gene lookup returns CDR1 MDHEN and CDR2 SYDVKM. CDR3 length: 15 amino acids. The V gene lost 5 bases and the J gene lost 6 bases, with 19 bases spanning the gap. CDR3 nucleotide sequence: TGTGCCAGCAGTCAGTTTCGGGGCCCATTCTCTGAAGCTTTCTTT. The encoded protein is CASSQFRGPFSEAFF.

This clone was counted a few times. This chain joins TRBV7-3 and TRBJ2-1, with 8 bases identical to TRBD1. CDR1 is SGHTA, CDR2 FQGTGA, per germline. The V gene end was trimmed by 2 bases and the J gene end by 6 bases; junction bases not matched to a gene: 0. The CDR3 has 13 residues. The CDR3 reads CASSLDRGNEQFF. The CDR3 DNA is TGTGCCAGCAGCTTAGACAGGGGCAATGAGCAGTTCTTC.

This chain links TRBV19 with TRBJ2-7, with D maybe TRBD1 (5 bases). The CDR3 runs 14 residues. The germline V gene encodes CDR1 LNHDA and CDR2 SQIVND (reference sequence). Trimming took off 1 base at V and 0 bases at J, with 7 bases between the two ends. The CDR3 region is CASSIGTNSYEQYF. The CDR3 coding sequence is TGTGCCAGTAGTATAGGGACAAACTCCTACGAGCAGTACTTC.

This clone occurred once. The chain combines TRBV12-5 with TRBJ1-1, with 9 positions matching TRBD1. This CDR3 has 19 residues. CDR1 is LGHNT and CDR2 is FRNRAP in the germline V gene. Losses at the gene ends were 3 bases for V and 4 bases for J; bases not matched to a gene: 18. The CDR3 region is CASGLTHVINRDRVTEAFF. In DNA, the CDR3 is TGTGCTAGTGGTTTAACCCACGTAATCAACCGGGACAGGGTCACTGAAGCTTTCTTT.

This chain connects TRBV7-9 to TRBJ1-4; D ambiguous. Germline V lookup: CDR1 SEHNR, CDR2 FQNEAQ (reference sequence). The CDR3 has 14 amino acids. Trimming took 4 bases from V and 3 from J, leaving 9 bases between them. This CDR3 reads CASSSGAANEKLFF. In DNA, the CDR3 is TGTGCCAGCAGCTCGGGAGCAGCTAATGAAAAACTGTTTTTT.

The chain uses TRBV28 and TRBJ2-1; 13 positions match TRBD2. Germline CDR1 is MDHEN and CDR2 is SYDVKM. Trimming cost V 6 bases and J 6 bases; bases outside gene matches: 5. CDR3 length: 15 residues. In nucleotides, the CDR3 is TGTGCCAGCAGCTTACTAGCGGGAGGGCGCAATGAGCAGTTCTTC. Translation gives CASSLLAGGRNEQFF.

The chain has TRBV7-2 and TRBJ2-4, with D possibly matching TRBD1 (5 bases). Germline assignment: CDR1 SGHTA and CDR2 FQGNSA. The ends were cut back, 3 bases at V and 1 base at J, with 13 bases in the middle. CDR3 size: 16 residues. The CDR3 is CASSFPSGMAKNIQYF. The CDR3 region has the DNA TGTGCCAGCAGCTTCCCCTCAGGGATGGCCAAAAACATTCAGTACTTC. The variable domain in full, completed from reference TRBV7-2 and TRBJ2-4, reads GAGVSQSPSNKVTEKGKDVELRCDPISGHTALYWYRQSLGQGLEFLIYFQGNSAPDKSGLPSDRFSAERTGGSVSTLTIQRTQQEDSAVYLCASSFPSGMAKNIQYFGAGTRLSVL.

CDR3 nucleotides: TGTGCCAGCAGTATCACAGGGGGACCTCTCAATGAGCAGTTCTTC. It specifies CASSITGGPLNEQFF. This chain uses TRBV27 with TRBJ2-1, with 8 bases identical to TRBD1. This CDR3 contains 15 residues. V was pared by 5 bases and J by 6 bases, with 9 bases of the junction left unmatched. CDR1 MNHEY and CDR2 SMNVEV come from the germline V gene (reference sequence).

The V gene is TRBV20-1, the J gene TRBJ1-1; tentatively, D is TRBD1 (6 bases). The germline gives CDR1 DFQATT, CDR2 SNEGSKA (reference sequence). The CDR3 has 11 residues. CDR3: CRQGRGTEAFF. The CDR3 DNA sequence: TGCAGGCAGGGGAGAGGCACTGAAGCTTTCTTT.

The genes are TRBV11-3 and TRBJ1-1, with TRBD1 as a possible D gene (6 bases). The CDR3 runs to 13 residues. Trimming shortened V by 5 bases and J by 5 bases, and 12 bases separated the two germline ends. The germline gives CDR1 SGHNT, CDR2 YENEEA. CDR3 sequence reads: CASSPRRGTEAFF. DNA of the CDR3: TGTGCCAGCAGCCCCAGGAGGGGGACTGAAGCTTTCTTT.

The V gene is TRBV7-8, the J gene TRBJ2-7, with D possibly being TRBD1 or TRBD2 (5 bases each). Germline V gene data show CDR1 as SGHVS and CDR2 as FQNEAQ. The CDR3 is 14 amino acids. Trimming stripped 5 bases from V and 2 bases from J, with 13 bases between. This CDR3 reads CASSGGRGPYEQYF. The CDR3 DNA sequence: TGTGCCAGCAGCGGGGGACGGGGCCCCTACGAGCAGTACTTC.

The CDR3 region is CSVVVSSYNEQFF. The DNA for the CDR3 is TGCAGCGTTGTGGTCAGCTCCTACAATGAGCAGTTCTTC. The chain combines TRBV29-1 with TRBJ2-1; D is unresolved. Germline assignment: CDR1 SQVTM and CDR2 ANQGSEA. The length of the CDR3 is 13 residues. V dropped 4 bases and J dropped 0 bases, with 7 bases sitting between them.

The chain couples TRBV9 to TRBJ1-1; D is perhaps TRBD1 (6 bases). This CDR3 has 14 amino acids. Germline V gene lookup returns CDR1 SGDLS and CDR2 YYNGEE. Trimming removed 3 bases at V and 6 bases at J, with 15 bases between. The CDR3 reads CASSAGGGLAEAFF. DNA for the CDR3: TGTGCCAGCAGCGCTGGAGGGGGTTTGGCTGAAGCTTTCTTT. The full variable domain, its missing parts supplied by reference TRBV9 and TRBJ1-1, is DSGVTQTPKHLITATGQRVTLRCSPRSGDLSVYWYQQSLDQGLQFLIQYYNGEERAKGNILERFSAQQFPDLHSELNLSSLELGDSALYFCASSAGGGLAEAFFGQGTRLTVV.

This chain links TRBV5-6 with TRBJ1-2; tentative D call: TRBD1 (5 bases). The ends were cut back, 2 bases at V and 7 bases at J, with 15 bases in the middle. The CDR3 is made up of 14 amino acids. Germline CDR1 and CDR2: SGHDT and YYEEEE. The CDR3: CASSLEGALSGYTF. CDR3 DNA sequence: TGTGCCAGCAGCTTAGAAGGGGCCCTTAGTGGCTACACCTTC.

The chain is built from TRBV4-2 and TRBJ1-2; TRBD1 aligns across 10 bases. The CDR3 has 13 amino acids. V shed 6 bases and J 5 bases; nucleotides not matched to a gene: 3. The germline V gene has CDR1 LGHNA and CDR2 YNFKEQ. The CDR3: CASRGTGEYGYTF. The CDR3 DNA is TGTGCCAGCAGAGGGACAGGGGAGTATGGCTACACCTTC.

Written as DNA, the CDR3 is TGTGCCAGCAGCCGGGACAGGGGCTCGGATCAGCCCCAGCATTTT. Translating gives CASSRDRGSDQPQHF. The rearrangement joins TRBV6-5 to TRBJ1-5; 10 bases agree with TRBD1. The CDR3 sequence is 15 residues long. Trimming removed 6 bases from V and 5 bases from J; junction bases left unmatched: 7. The germline CDR1 and CDR2 sequences are MNHEY and SVGAGI.

This clone is judged medium-sized. This chain joins TRBV9 and TRBJ2-1, with TRBD2 matching 9 bases. Germline CDR1 and CDR2: SGDLS and YYNGEE. This CDR3 is 14 amino acids long. The J segment lost 8 bases and the V segment lost 6 bases, leaving 9 bases of the junction unmatched. The CDR3 loop is CASNPGGRAYEQFF. The CDR3 DNA follows: TGTGCCAGCAATCCAGGCGGGAGGGCCTATGAGCAGTTCTTC.

This chain connects TRBV7-2 to TRBJ2-5; 12 positions match TRBD2. V shed 2 bases, J shed 4 bases, and the junction held 2 bases outside the gene matches. The CDR3 has 15 amino acids. Germline V gene lookup returns CDR1 SGHTA and CDR2 FQGNSA. The CDR3 here is CASSLRLAGAETQYF. The DNA of the CDR3 is TGTGCCAGCAGCTTAAGACTAGCGGGAGCAGAGACCCAGTACTTC.

The chain has TRBV7-2 and TRBJ2-1, with D hard to call. Trimming shortened V by 5 bases and J by 7 bases, and 9 bases separated the two germline ends. Per the germline V gene, CDR1 is SGHTA and CDR2 is FQGNSA. This CDR3 has 12 residues. In DNA, the CDR3 is TGTGCCAGCAGCCAAGTTGGAAATGAGCAGTTCTTC. It codes for CASSQVGNEQFF. Using reference TRBV7-2 and TRBJ2-1 for the parts outside the CDR3, the full variable domain is GAGVSQSPSNKVTEKGKDVELRCDPISGHTALYWYRQSLGQGLEFLIYFQGNSAPDKSGLPSDRFSAERTGGSVSTLTIQRTQQEDSAVYLCASSQVGNEQFFGPGTRLTVL.

V gene TRBV10-3 combines with J gene TRBJ2-7; 7 nucleotides match TRBD1. CDR1 and CDR2 from the germline V gene are ENHRY and SYGVKD. J was trimmed by 5 bases and V by 10 bases; bases with no gene match: 14. The CDR3 extends over 14 amino acids. CDR3 in amino acids: CATQSATGNHEQYF. The CDR3 nucleotides are TGTGCCACCCAGTCAGCGACAGGGAATCACGAGCAGTACTTC.

V gene TRBV11-3 combines with J gene TRBJ2-2; D is perhaps TRBD2 (7 bases). Germline CDR1 SGHNT, CDR2 YENEEA. CDR3 length equals 14 residues. V was cut by 5 bases and J by 7 bases, with 14 bases left in between. CDR3 amino acids: CASSPGGPGGELFF. Here the CDR3 DNA reads TGTGCCAGCAGCCCCGGGGGGCCCGGCGGGGAGCTGTTTTTT.

The chain has TRBV10-3 and TRBJ2-5, with a possible D match to TRBD1 (6 bases). Germline V gene lookup returns CDR1 ENHRY and CDR2 SYGVKD. Trimming left V 6 bases short and J 1 base short, with 12 bases between. This CDR3 is 14 amino acids long. The CDR3 sequence is CAISIGQSQETQYF. The CDR3 region has the DNA TGTGCCATCAGCATTGGACAGAGCCAAGAGACCCAGTACTTC.

The rearrangement uses TRBV11-2 and TRBJ2-7; the D is unclear. This CDR3 contains 15 residues. Germline V gene lookup returns CDR1 SGHAT and CDR2 FQNNGV. V lost 5 bases to trimming and J lost 4 bases, with 18 bases between them. The CDR3 coding sequence is TGTGCCAGCAGCACGCCCTCCCAAAAGGCGTACGAGCAGTACTTC. Protein sequence: CASSTPSQKAYEQYF.